The entry below describes one T cell receptor (beta chain). The source of the sample is a study of blood T cell repertoires in COVID-19. Germline CDR1 SGHTA, CDR2 FQGTGA. V shed 5 bases and J 6 bases; nucleotides not matched to a gene: 4. The CDR3 loop spans 13 amino acids. The authors' processing: By means of reference gene primer amplification, nucleated cell counts were estimated. Sequencing was performed with immunoSEQ multiplex PCR; in TCRdb, only in-frame clones are kept and a portion is missing. The V and J calls and clone size are taken from that table; D and trimming were inferred from the DNA. The sample includes 95,000 to 150,000 clones, about 80% of them seen just once.

This clonotype originated in a man aged 60 to 69 with active or convalescent COVID-19. This chain connects TRBV7-3 to TRBJ1-2; 9 nucleotides match TRBD1. The sample consisted of peripheral blood. The chain's CDR3 is CASSTRTGDGYTF. Here the CDR3 DNA reads TGTGCCAGCAGCACCCGGACAGGGGATGGCTACACCTTC.